Given below is one T cell receptor (beta chain) in context. This sample was taken from a study of blood T cell repertoires in COVID-19. Study-level information: COVID-19 samples, acute and convalescent, were from the United States, Italy and Spain. The analysed material was cDNA or gDNA that came from T cells, B-cell-depleted T cells, or PBMCs.

In the original workflow: Amplifying reference gene primers gave estimates of nucleated cell counts. Data came from immunoSEQ multiplex PCR; TCRdb stores just in-frame clones and leaves some out. That table gives V, J and clone size, and the DNA gave D and trimming. This table has 110,000 or so clones, 80% to 90% appearing once. Germline CDR1 is SEHNR and CDR2 is FQNEAQ (reference sequence). The CDR3 extends over 14 amino acids. The junction had 8 bases not matched to a gene; V was cut back by 5 bases and J by 10 bases. The chain carries TRBV7-9 and TRBJ2-1; the match to TRBD2 covers 10 bases. The sequenced material came from peripheral blood. This TCR came from a woman in her forties or fifties with acute or convalescent COVID-19. CDR3 in DNA: TGTGCCAGCAGCCTTCGGGATAGCGGGAGGGAGCAGTTCTTC. Amino acids: CASSLRDSGREQFF.